A single count supports the clone carrying this TCR beta chain. The data were produced by immunoSEQ multiplex PCR, yet TCRdb's version contains in-frame clones alone and is incomplete. There are roughly 330,000 clones in the sample; 70% to 90% occur only once, and approximately 5% lies in the top ten. The trim removed 3 bases at V and 5 bases at J, leaving 7 bases unmatched. CDR1 and CDR2 from the germline V gene are MDHEN and SYDVKM. This CDR3 comprises 15 residues. This sample was taken from a study of blood T cell repertoires in COVID-19. About the research overall: Samples taken during acute and convalescent COVID-19 were collected in the United States, Italy and Spain. From T cells, B-cell-depleted T cells, or PBMCs came the material, which was cDNA or gDNA.

The origin of this receptor is a woman aged 25 to 39 who had recovered from COVID-19. The J gene is TRBJ1-5, the V gene TRBV28; 7 bases are shared with TRBD1. Sequencing was done on a sample of PBMCs or T cells enriched from blood (not recorded which). CDR3 DNA sequence: TGTGCCAGCAGTTTCCGGGGCAGGGGGGATCAGCCCCAGCATTTT. It codes for CASSFRGRGDQPQHF.